The clone carrying this T cell receptor beta chain has only one observation. Sequenced by immunoSEQ multiplex PCR; TCRdb stores in-frame clones only, minus some. The data contain fewer than 60,000 clones, about nine tenths of them singletons. The data derive from a study of T cell changes during pregnancy in multiple sclerosis. CDR3 length equals 15 residues. The V and J ends lost 4 bases and 6 bases, in that order; junction bases with no gene match: 9. The germline CDR1 and CDR2 sequences are SGDLS and YYNGEE. The source is a female donor with multiple sclerosis, enrolled in a pregnancy study. The V and J genes are TRBV9 and TRBJ2-3; 9 positions match TRBD1. Sequences were derived from peripheral blood, sampled in the second trimester of pregnancy. Written as DNA, the CDR3 is TGTGCCAGCAGCACCCCCCGGACAGGGGCGGATACGCAGTATTTT. This gives the protein CASSTPRTGADTQYF.